The clone carrying this T cell receptor beta chain was recorded at least ten times. Its cognate antigen is unknown. This CDR3 is built from 12 residues. V lost 7 bases and J lost 12, with 16 bases in between. Germline V gene lookup returns CDR1 MNHNY and CDR2 SVGAGI (reference sequence). This sample was included in a study of T cells after posttransplantation cyclophosphamide. Study-level findings and limits: TRB clonality was highly associated with recipient CMV seropositivity and reactivation. Tissue-infiltrating T cells from skin or gut overlapped little with blood T cells.

The data were produced by immunoSEQ multiplex PCR, yet TCRdb's version contains in-frame clones alone and is incomplete. The sample is made up of tens of thousands of clones, none counted only once. The sequence derives from a man aged 50-59 years in good health, CMV-negative, and a related stem cell transplant donor. This chain links TRBV6-6 with TRBJ2-1, with TRBD1 as a possible D gene (6 bases). Sample: PBMCs. The CDR3 protein is CASTRTAIGQFF. CDR3 nucleotide sequence: TGTGCCAGCACAAGGACAGCTATAGGGCAGTTCTTC.